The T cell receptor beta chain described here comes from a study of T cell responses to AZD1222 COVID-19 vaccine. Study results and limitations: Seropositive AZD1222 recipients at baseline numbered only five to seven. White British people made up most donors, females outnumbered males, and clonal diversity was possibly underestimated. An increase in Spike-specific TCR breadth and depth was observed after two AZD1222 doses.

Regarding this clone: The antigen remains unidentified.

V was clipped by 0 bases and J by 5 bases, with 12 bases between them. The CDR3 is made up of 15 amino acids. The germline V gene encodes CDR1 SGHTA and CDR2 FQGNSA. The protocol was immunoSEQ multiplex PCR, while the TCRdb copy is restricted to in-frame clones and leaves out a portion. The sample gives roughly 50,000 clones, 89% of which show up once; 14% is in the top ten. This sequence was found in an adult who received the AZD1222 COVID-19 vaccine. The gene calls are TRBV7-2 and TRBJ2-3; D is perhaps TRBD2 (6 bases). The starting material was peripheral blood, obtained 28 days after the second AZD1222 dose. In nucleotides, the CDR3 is TGTGCCAGCAGCTTAGCGGCTAGCGCACTAGATACGCAGTATTTT. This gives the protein CASSLAASALDTQYF. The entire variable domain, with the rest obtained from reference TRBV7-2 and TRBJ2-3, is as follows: GAGVSQSPSNKVTEKGKDVELRCDPISGHTALYWYRQSLGQGLEFLIYFQGNSAPDKSGLPSDRFSAERTGGSVSTLTIQRTQQEDSAVYLCASSLAASALDTQYFGPGTRLTVL.